This T cell receptor beta chain was recorded in a study of CD8+ T cells in alopecia areata. Study in general: Those patients who were treated received oral tofacitinib, which was given at 5 to 10 mg twice daily for moderate-to-severe alopecia areata. Patients in the study were on tofacitinib for 6 to 18 months, then off it for 6 months.

V was shortened by 6 bases and J by 7 bases, with 13 bases between the two germline ends. The CDR3 contains 13 residues. CDR1 is MNHEY and CDR2 is SVGAGI in the germline V gene. Following RNA extraction, reverse transcription yielded cDNA that acted as the sequencing template. TCRdb keeps only in-frame clones here, not all; method: immunoSEQ multiplex PCR. The data hold about 190,000 clones, with 60% observed a single time. Noted treatment: oral pan-JAK inhibitor, 5-10 mg twice daily. The sorting of PBMCs gave CD4+ and CD8+ T cells. This receptor was taken from a human donor with alopecia areata. The source material was CD4+ T cells sorted from blood, sampled at week 4, from a patient treated with tofacitinib. The rearrangement uses TRBV6-5 and TRBJ2-1, with unresolved D. CDR3 region: CASRLGMLNEQFF. In DNA form, the CDR3 reads TGTGCCAGCAGACTGGGAATGCTAAATGAGCAGTTCTTC.